This is a list of T cell receptor beta chains from one sample in a study of T cell changes during pregnancy in multiple sclerosis. TCRdb keeps only in-frame clones here, not all; method: immunoSEQ multiplex PCR. The sample has tens of thousands of clones, 85% to 95% seen once. The material was peripheral blood, obtained in the third trimester of pregnancy. The receptors were gathered from a female donor in good health, enrolled as a control in a pregnancy study. Both conserved end residues are part of each CDR3. A D gene is named only where the DNA matches it firmly. Where a row states a size, it is once, few, many or the class of an expanded clone; other rows omit it.

CDR3nt | CDR3aa | len | v_gene | abundance | j_gene | d_gene
TGTGCCAGCAGCTTGGTTGGGACTAGCGGGAGTTTGAACATTCAGTACTTC | CASSLVGTSGSLNIQYF | 17 | TRBV5-4 | - | TRBJ2-4 | TRBD2
TGTGCCAGCAGTTTGGGACTAGCGGGAGCTTACGAGCAGTACTTC | CASSLGLAGAYEQYF | 15 | TRBV28 | - | TRBJ2-7 | TRBD2
TGTGCCAGCAGCTTAGACTCGCGGGGGGACACAGATACGCAGTATTTT | CASSLDSRGDTDTQYF | 16 | TRBV11-2 | - | TRBJ2-3 | TRBD2
TGTGCCGAAGGGGGGGGTGGCAATCAGCCCCAGCATTTT | CAEGGGGNQPQHF | 13 | TRBV18 | - | TRBJ1-5 | -
TGCGCCAGCAGCTTACAAACAGGGAGCTCCTACGAGCAGTACTTC | CASSLQTGSSYEQYF | 15 | TRBV5-1 | - | TRBJ2-7 | -
TGCGCCAGCAGCTTGGTGGGGGGACAGGGACTGATGAACACTGAAGCTTTCTTT | CASSLVGGQGLMNTEAFF | 18 | TRBV5-1 | once | TRBJ1-1 | TRBD1
TGTGCCAGCAGTGTTGCAGGGGGCGGCTATGGCTACACCTTC | CASSVAGGGYGYTF | 14 | TRBV25-1 | - | TRBJ1-2 | TRBD1
TGTGCCAGCGGGCCCGGGGGCTATGGCTACACCTTC | CASGPGGYGYTF | 12 | TRBV6-6 | - | TRBJ1-2 | -
TGTGCCAGCAGCTTAACTGGGGACAGGGCCACCGAGCAGTACTTC | CASSLTGDRATEQYF | 15 | TRBV7-3 | - | TRBJ2-7 | TRBD1
TGTGCCAGCAGCGCGAACCCGGGACAGGAGACCTACGAGCAGTACTTC | CASSANPGQETYEQYF | 16 | TRBV9 | - | TRBJ2-7 | TRBD1
TGTGCCAGCAGTTTATTTCGGACAGCGAACACCGGGGAGCTGTTTTTT | CASSLFRTANTGELFF | 16 | TRBV28 | - | TRBJ2-2 | -
TGTGCCAGTGCGCCGGGCCAGGGGACGATGAACACTGAAGCTTTCTTT | CASAPGQGTMNTEAFF | 16 | TRBV19 | - | TRBJ1-1 | -
TGCGCCAGCAGCACCGGACAGGGGGATAATCAGCCCCAGCATTTT | CASSTGQGDNQPQHF | 15 | TRBV5-1 | - | TRBJ1-5 | TRBD1
TGTGCCAGCGCCTATAGGACAGGGGGCAATCAGCCCCAGCATTTT | CASAYRTGGNQPQHF | 15 | TRBV27 | - | TRBJ1-5 | TRBD1
TGCGCCAGCAGCCAGACAGGTGCCCTGCAAGAGACCCAGTACTTC | CASSQTGALQETQYF | 15 | TRBV5-1 | - | TRBJ2-5 | -
TGTGCCAGCAGCGGGGATACAGGGGTTAATGAAAAACTGTTTTTT | CASSGDTGVNEKLFF | 15 | TRBV9 | - | TRBJ1-4 | TRBD1
TGTGCCAGCAGCTTCCGACTAGCGGGAAAAGAGACCCAGTACTTC | CASSFRLAGKETQYF | 15 | TRBV5-6 | few | TRBJ2-5 | TRBD2
TGTGCCAGAAGCTTGGTCCCAAGCGGTTTGAACTCCTACGAGCAGTACTTC | CARSLVPSGLNSYEQYF | 17 | TRBV5-3 | - | TRBJ2-7 | -
TGTGCCATCAGGTCGCAAGAGACCCAGTACTTC | CAIRSQETQYF | 11 | TRBV10-3 | - | TRBJ2-5 | -
TGTGCCAGCAGTTTATCCACGCAGGGGGCTTCAGCTGAAGCTTTCTTT | CASSLSTQGASAEAFF | 16 | TRBV28 | - | TRBJ1-1 | TRBD1
TGTGCCAGCAGCGGCGTGAGCTCTGGAAACACCATATATTTT | CASSGVSSGNTIYF | 14 | TRBV9 | - | TRBJ1-3 | -
TGTGCCAGCAGTCCCCAAGGGGCGCCTAATGAAAAACTGTTTTTT | CASSPQGAPNEKLFF | 15 | TRBV28 | - | TRBJ1-4 | -